This entry is about one T cell receptor (beta chain). There are many counts of this clonotype. Its antigen is unknown. No base qualities exist here, and no much larger clone lies one base off it. These data are taken from a study of CD8 T cells in ankylosing spondylitis (TCRdb year 2017). Turning to the overall study: T cell receptor beta repertoires were profiled in healthy donors and ankylosing spondylitis patients so that disease-linked TCR variants could be found. The whole study cohort included over a hundred healthy donors and 25 or so ankylosing spondylitis patients. Peripheral blood samples were taken, and synovial fluid was additionally collected from ankylosing spondylitis patients.

According to the germline V gene, CDR1 reads SGHVS and CDR2 reads FQNEAQ. V was cut back by 5 bases and J by 3 bases, leaving a gap of 16 bases between them. Taken from cysteine to phenylalanine, the CDR3 has 15 residues. Only the CDR3 part of the read is kept: 45 bases, read in frame from the first base. The reads were generated on an Illumina HiSeq 2500. TCR beta libraries were prepared by quantitative 5'-RACE with molecular barcodes. Per the original workflow: A new computational method, built on a probabilistic model of VDJ rearrangement, was used to identify disease-linked TCR variants. In-frame beta chains were kept once TCRdb had trimmed the public reads at Q25 with fastp and called clones with MiXCR. Each record represents a unique CDR3 protein, reported with the most common genes and DNA among its rows. The V and J calls come from TCRdb's annotation, not from the publication. Here the sample has around 210,000 distinct CDR3 sequences; under 8.5% occur a single time. 4.8% of the sample comes from the top ten.

The study at large found these results: Some TCR beta motif variants had previously been reported in synovial fluid and blood of reactive arthritis patients, which suggested common disease-initiation mechanisms. According to the report, matched synovial fluid samples from ankylosing spondylitis patients were significantly enriched for the disease-linked clones. The disease-linked clones showed a CD8+ phenotype and occurred at relatively low frequencies in peripheral blood. A TCR beta motif of 8 or 9 highly homologous amino acid variants appeared characteristic of blood from ankylosing spondylitis patients.

Sequenced input: blood, either unsorted or a sorted T cell fraction (not recorded which). The rearranged segments are TRBV7-8 and TRBJ2-5; the D gene cannot be named for sure. This TCR was recovered from a female donor with ankylosing spondylitis or in good health (not recorded which). This receptor has the CDR3 CASSPKLAWEETQYF. The DNA sequence reads TGTGCCAGCAGCCCCAAGCTGGCATGGGAAGAGACCCAGTACTTC.